This T cell receptor (beta chain) was retrieved from a study of cytomegalovirus exposure and HLA in healthy donors. Study as a whole: The early release's HLA-typed donors yielded approximately 85 million unique TCRs.

CDR3 size: 15 residues. Germline CDR1 is LGHNA and CDR2 is YNFKEQ. V was clipped by 3 bases and J by 3 bases, with 11 bases between them. As for this clone: Antigen specificity is unknown.

Vbeta (60) and Jbeta (13) primers were used in the PCR. The protocol was immunoSEQ multiplex PCR, while the TCRdb copy is restricted to in-frame clones and leaves out a portion. Among approximately 150,000 clones listed, under 90% were seen once. Study results and limitations: Several top significant clusters appeared, in a later analysis, to be linked to common viral pathogens. In a later analysis, across HLA loci, associated TCR counts were highest for DRB1, lowest for HLA-C.

The clonotype was recovered from a boy between 2 and 10 years old in good health and CMV-seronegative. Sequenced: PBMCs. This sequence joins TRBV4-2 and TRBJ1-4; D possibly corresponds to TRBD1 (5 bases). The CDR3, as DNA: TGTGCCAGCAGCCAGGGGGGGGTCCCTAATGAAAAACTGTTTTTT. Translated: CASSQGGVPNEKLFF.